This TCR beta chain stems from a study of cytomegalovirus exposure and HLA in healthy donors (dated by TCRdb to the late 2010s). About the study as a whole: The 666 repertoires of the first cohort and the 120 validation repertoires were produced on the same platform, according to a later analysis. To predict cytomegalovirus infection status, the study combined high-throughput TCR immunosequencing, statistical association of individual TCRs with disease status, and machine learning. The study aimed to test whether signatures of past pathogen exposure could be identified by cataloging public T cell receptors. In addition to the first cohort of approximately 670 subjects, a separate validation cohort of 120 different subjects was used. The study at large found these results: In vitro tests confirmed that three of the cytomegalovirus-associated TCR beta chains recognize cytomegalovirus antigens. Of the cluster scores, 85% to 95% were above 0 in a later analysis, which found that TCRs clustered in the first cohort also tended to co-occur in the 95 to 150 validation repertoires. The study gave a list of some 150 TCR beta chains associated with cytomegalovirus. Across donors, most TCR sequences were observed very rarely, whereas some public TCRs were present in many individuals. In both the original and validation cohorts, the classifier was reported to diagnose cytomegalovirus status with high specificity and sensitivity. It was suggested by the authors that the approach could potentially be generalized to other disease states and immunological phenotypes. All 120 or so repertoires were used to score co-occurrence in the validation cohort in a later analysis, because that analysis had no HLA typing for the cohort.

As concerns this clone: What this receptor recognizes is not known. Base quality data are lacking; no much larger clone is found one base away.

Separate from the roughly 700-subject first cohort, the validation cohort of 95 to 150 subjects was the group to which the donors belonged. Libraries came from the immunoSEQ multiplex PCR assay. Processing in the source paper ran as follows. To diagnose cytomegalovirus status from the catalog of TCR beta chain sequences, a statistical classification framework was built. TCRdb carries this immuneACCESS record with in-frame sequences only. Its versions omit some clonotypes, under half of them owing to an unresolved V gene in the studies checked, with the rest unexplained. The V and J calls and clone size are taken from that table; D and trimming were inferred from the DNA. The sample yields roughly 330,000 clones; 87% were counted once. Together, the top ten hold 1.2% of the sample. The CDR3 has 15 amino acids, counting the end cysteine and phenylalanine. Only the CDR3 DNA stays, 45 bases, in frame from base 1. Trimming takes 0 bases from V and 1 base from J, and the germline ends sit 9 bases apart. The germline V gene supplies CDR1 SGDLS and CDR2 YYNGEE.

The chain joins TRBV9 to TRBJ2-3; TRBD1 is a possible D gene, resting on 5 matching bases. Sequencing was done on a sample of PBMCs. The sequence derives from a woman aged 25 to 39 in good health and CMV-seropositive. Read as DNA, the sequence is TGTGCCAGCAGCGTAGAGGGGCGGCGCACAGATACGCAGTATTTT. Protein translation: CASSVEGRRTDTQYF.